The 28 T cell receptor beta chains below were found in one sample sequenced in a study of shared clonotypes between healthy human individuals. The method was immunoSEQ multiplex PCR; TCRdb's version includes in-frame clones alone and lacks a portion of them. The data contain 530,000 or so clones, roughly 85% of them singletons. The sequenced material came from PBMCs. The receptors stem from a woman in her thirties or forties in good health. Some clones in this sample may be carry-over from other donors' samples.

V usage is TRBV14 and J usage is TRBJ2-7; D gene ambiguous. In germline, CDR1 is SGHDN, CDR2 FVKESK. The V end was cut by 2 bases, the J end by 5 bases, with 13 bases between. This CDR3 has 14 residues. For the CDR3, the DNA is TGTGCCAGCAGCCAAATTCGGGCTAAAAACGAGCAGTACTTC. Its translation is CASSQIRAKNEQYF.

CDR3 coding DNA: TGTGCCAGCAGCTCGCAGGGGATTGTGACAGATACGCAGTATTTT. It encodes CASSSQGIVTDTQYF. The rearrangement joins TRBV7-3 to TRBJ2-3; weak D call: TRBD1 (6 bases). V was shortened by 4 bases and J by 3 bases, with 14 bases between the two germline ends. The germline V gene has CDR1 SGHTA and CDR2 FQGTGA. The CDR3 is 15 amino acids.

V gene TRBV5-1 combines with J gene TRBJ2-1; the D gene is possibly TRBD2 (6 bases). This CDR3 has 15 amino acids. Germline lookup yields CDR1 SGHRS and CDR2 YFSETQ. The V and J ends lost 0 bases and 4 bases respectively, with 11 bases between them. The CDR3 DNA sequence: TGCGCCAGCAGCTTGGCCGAGGAGGGGTACAATGAGCAGTTCTTC. Its protein product is CASSLAEEGYNEQFF.

This clone was detected many times. V and J are TRBV9 and TRBJ2-4, with D perhaps matching TRBD1 (6 bases). The germline V gene encodes CDR1 SGDLS and CDR2 YYNGEE. The CDR3 covers 15 residues. The V gene lost 4 bases and the J gene lost 8 bases, with 19 bases spanning the gap. The CDR3 region is CASSPGPQEGDIQYF. The DNA of the CDR3 is TGTGCCAGCAGCCCGGGACCCCAAGAGGGGGACATTCAGTACTTC.

This clone has just one count. V gene TRBV15 combines with J gene TRBJ1-2, with TRBD1 identical over 11 bases. V shed 3 bases, J shed 4 bases, and the junction held 4 bases outside the gene matches. CDR1 and CDR2 from the germline V gene are LNHNV and YYDKDF (reference sequence). The CDR3 runs 15 residues. Here the CDR3 reads CATSRDRGPGYGYTF. The CDR3 nucleotides read TGTGCCACCAGCAGGGACAGGGGGCCGGGCTATGGCTACACCTTC.

The chain recombines TRBV2 with TRBJ2-1; possibly TRBD1 for D (6 bases). CDR1 and CDR2 (germline): SNHLY, FYNNEI. The V end lost 4 bases, the J end lost 6 bases, and 16 bases lay between the germline ends. CDR3 size: 15 residues. The CDR3 sequence is CASSAGTLKGNEQFF. The CDR3 region has the DNA TGTGCCAGCAGTGCCGGGACACTTAAGGGCAATGAGCAGTTCTTC.

This clone was seen a handful of times. The chain joins TRBV18 to TRBJ1-1, with 10 bases that match TRBD1. V was clipped by 2 bases and J by 5 bases; unmatched bases: 2. Germline V gene lookup returns CDR1 KGHSH and CDR2 LQKENI. This CDR3 is built from 14 residues. The CDR3 here is CASSPSDRGTEAFF. Here the CDR3 DNA reads TGTGCCAGCTCACCATCGGACAGGGGGACTGAAGCTTTCTTT.

This chain uses TRBV27 with TRBJ2-7; 7 bases match TRBD1. The CDR3 has 14 residues. Trimming took 7 bases from V and 6 from J; bases not matched to a gene: 12. Per the germline V gene, CDR1 is MNHEY and CDR2 is SMNVEV (reference sequence). The CDR3 DNA reads as TGTGCCAGCACCGCCCGGGACAGCCGAGGCGAGCAGTACTTC. Encoded protein: CASTARDSRGEQYF.

CDR3 in DNA: TGCGCCAGCAGCCAAGGGGCGGACCATCAGGGTGAGCAGTTCTTC. Its translation is CASSQGADHQGEQFF. V is TRBV4-1 and J is TRBJ2-1; D might be TRBD1 (5 bases). The V gene lost 1 base and the J gene lost 9 bases, with 16 bases spanning the gap. The CDR3 spans 15 residues. Germline loops: CDR1 MGHRA, CDR2 YSYEKL.

In its sample, this clone was seen many times. This rearrangement joins TRBV30 to TRBJ2-2; D unresolved. Per germline, CDR1 GTSNPN and CDR2 SVGIG (reference sequence). The CDR3 is made up of 13 amino acids. The V end was cut by 1 base, the J end by 6 bases, with 9 bases between. Written as DNA, the CDR3 is TGTGCCTGGAGTGCGGGCGAAGCCGGGGAGCTGTTTTTT. Its protein product is CAWSAGEAGELFF.

The V and J genes are TRBV7-9 and TRBJ1-1, with 7 bases identical to TRBD1. The CDR3 covers 13 residues. The germline gives CDR1 SEHNR, CDR2 FQNEAQ (reference sequence). V lost 3 bases to trimming and J lost 7 bases; unmatched junction nucleotides: 5. Here the CDR3 DNA reads TGTGCCAGCAGCTTTTACGGACAGGATGAAGCTTTCTTT. Residues: CASSFYGQDEAFF.

The CDR3 region has the DNA TGCGCCAGCAGCCTGGGACAGGGCACGCGTAATGAAAAACTGTTTTTT. This gives the protein CASSLGQGTRNEKLFF. V usage is TRBV5-1 and J usage is TRBJ1-4; 9 positions agree with TRBD1. V shed 4 bases and J 4 bases; nucleotides not matched to a gene: 8. This CDR3 is 16 amino acids long. From germline, CDR1 is SGHRS and CDR2 YFSETQ.

V usage is TRBV7-9 and J usage is TRBJ1-2, with no clear D. This CDR3 spans 13 amino acids. Germline V gene lookup returns CDR1 SEHNR and CDR2 FQNEAQ (reference sequence). V shed 1 base and J shed 8 bases, with 11 bases lying between them. As DNA, the CDR3 is TGTGCCAGCAGCTTAGAGGCGGGAGGAGGCTACACCTTC. Amino acids: CASSLEAGGGYTF.

This clone appeared once. At the DNA level, this CDR3 is encoded by other sequences in the same sample as well. V and J are TRBV2 and TRBJ2-7, with TRBD2 identical over 7 bases. The CDR3 sequence is 12 residues long. Germline assignment: CDR1 SNHLY and CDR2 FYNNEI. Trimming took 6 bases from V and 4 from J; bases not matched to a gene: 3. CDR3 nucleotides: TGTGCCAGCAGGGGGGGAGGGTACGAGCAGTACTTC. It codes for CASRGGGYEQYF.

This clone showed up just once. The genes are TRBV28 and TRBJ2-2, with TRBD1 identical over 12 bases. Looked up from germline, CDR1 is MDHEN and CDR2 is SYDVKM. Losses at the gene ends were 7 bases for V and 6 bases for J; bases not matched to a gene: 9. The CDR3 sequence is 16 residues long. CDR3 coding DNA: TGTGCCAGCAATCGTCCCCGGGACAGGGGGCCCGGGGAGCTGTTTTTT. Protein sequence: CASNRPRDRGPGELFF.

This chain connects TRBV4-1 to TRBJ2-7, with 14 bases fitting TRBD2. V gave up 2 bases and J gave up 6 bases; unmatched junction bases: 3. CDR3 length: 15 residues. Germline assignment: CDR1 MGHRA and CDR2 YSYEKL. The CDR3, as DNA: TGCGCCAGCAGCCAAACCGGGACTAGCGGGAGCGAGCAGTACTTC. It yields the protein CASSQTGTSGSEQYF.

The chain has TRBV28 and TRBJ2-3; 11 positions agree with TRBD2. This CDR3 spans 18 amino acids. Trimming cost V 5 bases and J 0 bases; bases outside gene matches: 10. CDR1 and CDR2 (germline): MDHEN, SYDVKM. The CDR3 coding sequence is TGTGCCAGCAGTCCTAACCGATGGACTAGCGGGAGCACAGATACGCAGTATTTT. This gives the protein CASSPNRWTSGSTDTQYF.

The rearrangement joins TRBV6-1 to TRBJ2-1; D is unresolved. Deletions cut 7 bases from V and 1 base from J, with 8 bases between. CDR1 is MNHNS, CDR2 SASEGT, per germline. The CDR3 runs 13 residues. CDR3 DNA sequence: TGTGCCAGCATAGGAATGTCCTACAATGAGCAGTTCTTC. Its protein is CASIGMSYNEQFF.

This clone was seen only a few times. This rearrangement joins TRBV7-6 to TRBJ2-5; weak D call: TRBD2 (6 bases). Trimming stripped 5 bases from V and 7 bases from J, with 20 bases between. The CDR3 consists of 15 residues. Germline loops: CDR1 SGHVS, CDR2 FNYEAQ. The CDR3 sequence is CASSKTEALGGTQYF. CDR3 nucleotides: TGTGCCAGCAGCAAAACAGAGGCCCTGGGGGGGACCCAGTACTTC.

J is TRBJ2-7 and V is TRBV19; D unresolved. CDR1 and CDR2 from the germline V gene are LNHDA and SQIVND (reference sequence). V was clipped by 7 bases and J by 2 bases, with 15 bases between them. This CDR3 is built from 14 residues. This CDR3 is CASTPGRPTYEQYF. Written as DNA, the CDR3 is TGTGCCAGTACCCCCGGCAGGCCGACCTACGAGCAGTACTTC.

The rearrangement joins TRBV11-2 to TRBJ2-1, with D hard to call. Germline values: CDR1 SGHAT, CDR2 FQNNGV. This CDR3 has 15 residues. V gave up 2 bases and J gave up 2 bases, with 10 bases separating them. CDR3 sequence (DNA): TGTGCCAGCAGCTTAAACCCCCAGGCCTACAATGAGCAGTTCTTC. Translated, it gives CASSLNPQAYNEQFF.

The V gene is TRBV6-5, the J gene TRBJ2-1; 7 bases are shared with TRBD2. The V segment lost 7 bases and the J segment 5 bases; nucleotides outside the gene matches: 11. This CDR3 has 15 residues. The germline V gene has CDR1 MNHEY and CDR2 SVGAGI. The CDR3 sequence: CASKGGDGINNEQFF. The CDR3, as DNA: TGTGCCAGCAAGGGAGGGGACGGTATAAACAATGAGCAGTTCTTC.

The V and J genes are TRBV20-1 and TRBJ2-3; TRBD2 aligns across 7 bases. CDR1 DFQATT and CDR2 SNEGSKA come from the germline V gene (reference sequence). This CDR3 spans 11 amino acids. Trimming removed 5 bases from V and 7 bases from J; junction bases left unmatched: 3. Here the CDR3 reads CSAGGLHTQYF. DNA of the CDR3: TGCAGTGCTGGGGGACTACATACGCAGTATTTT.

This clone was seen a handful of times. The chain combines TRBV6-5 with TRBJ1-5; D not resolved. The CDR3 spans 13 residues. Trimming cost V 10 bases and J 5 bases, with 15 bases left between them. The V gene's germline CDR1 is MNHEY and CDR2 SVGAGI. CDR3 amino acids: CATQRGFDQPQHF. In DNA, the CDR3 is TGTGCCACTCAACGGGGTTTCGATCAGCCCCAGCATTTT.

This chain links TRBV11-3 with TRBJ2-3; tentative D call: TRBD2 (6 bases). CDR3 size: 15 residues. CDR1 and CDR2 from the germline V gene are SGHNT and YENEEA. Trimming left V 4 bases short and J 3 bases short, with 14 bases between. The CDR3 DNA is TGTGCCAGCAGCTCCGGTAGCGGTAGAACAGATACGCAGTATTTT. It codes for CASSSGSGRTDTQYF.

This clone has a handful of counts. The gene calls are TRBV19 and TRBJ1-4, with 7 positions matching TRBD1. CDR3 length: 14 residues. The germline V gene encodes CDR1 LNHDA and CDR2 SQIVND (reference sequence). Trimming cost V 7 bases and J 5 bases; bases outside gene matches: 7. Here the CDR3 DNA reads TGTGCCAGTAACCCGGGACAGCTAAATGAAAAACTGTTTTTT. As protein: CASNPGQLNEKLFF.

This clone was counted once. V gene TRBV5-4 combines with J gene TRBJ2-1, with TRBD2 as a possible D gene (5 bases). The CDR3 is made up of 16 amino acids. V was shortened by 9 bases and J by 0 bases, with 19 bases between the two germline ends. Germline V lookup: CDR1 SGHNT, CDR2 YYREEE (reference sequence). DNA of the CDR3: TGTGCCACCCCCCGTTTGAGCGGAGACTCCTACAATGAGCAGTTCTTC. Encoded protein: CATPRLSGDSYNEQFF.

There are a few counts of this clone. The chain carries TRBV5-1 and TRBJ2-5, with D perhaps matching TRBD1 or TRBD2 (5 bases each). The CDR3 consists of 14 residues. The V gene lost 4 bases and the J gene lost 9 bases, with 19 bases spanning the gap. Germline CDR1 SGHRS, CDR2 YFSETQ. CDR3 residues: CASSPGPGEGAQYF. As DNA, the CDR3 is TGCGCCAGCAGCCCGGGCCCCGGGGAAGGGGCCCAGTACTTC.